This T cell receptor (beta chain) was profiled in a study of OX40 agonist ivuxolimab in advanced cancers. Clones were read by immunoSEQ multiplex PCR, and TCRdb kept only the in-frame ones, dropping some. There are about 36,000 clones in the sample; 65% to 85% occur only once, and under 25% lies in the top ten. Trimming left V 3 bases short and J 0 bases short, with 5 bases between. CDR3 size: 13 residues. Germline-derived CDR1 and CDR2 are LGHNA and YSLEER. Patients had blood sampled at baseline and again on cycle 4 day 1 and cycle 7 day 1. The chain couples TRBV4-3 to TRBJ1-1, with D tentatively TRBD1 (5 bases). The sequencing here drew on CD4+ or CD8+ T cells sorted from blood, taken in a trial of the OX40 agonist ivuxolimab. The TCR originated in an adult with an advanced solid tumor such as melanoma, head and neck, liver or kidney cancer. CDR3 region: CASSQTVNTEAFF. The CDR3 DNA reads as TGCGCCAGCAGCCAGACAGTGAACACTGAAGCTTTCTTT.